Included here is one T cell receptor beta chain sequence, with context. As yet, its antigen is unknown. A read error may explain this, as a much larger clone is one base away. TCRdb fed the multiplex PCR reads into MiXCR, producing one record per CDR3 protein. The repertoire holds about 21,000 distinct CDR3 sequences, under 35% seen once, with roughly 11% in the top ten. This entry is derived from a study of breast tumors, draining lymph nodes, adjacent tissues. Regarding the study as a whole: Data fit most tumor T cells coming from lymph node, expanding in tumor.

Sequenced input: breast tumor tissue. The clonotype originates from a female donor with breast cancer. Some clones in this sample may be carry-over from other donors' samples.

In DNA form, the CDR3 reads TGTGCCAGCTCACCTCCAAGCGGGAGGGCCAGAGAGGCCCAGTACTTC. Translated, it gives CASSPPSGRAREAQYF. This chain links TRBV18 with TRBJ2-5; 10 bases match TRBD2. Germline V lookup: CDR1 KGHSH, CDR2 LQKENI. The CDR3 loop spans 16 amino acids.